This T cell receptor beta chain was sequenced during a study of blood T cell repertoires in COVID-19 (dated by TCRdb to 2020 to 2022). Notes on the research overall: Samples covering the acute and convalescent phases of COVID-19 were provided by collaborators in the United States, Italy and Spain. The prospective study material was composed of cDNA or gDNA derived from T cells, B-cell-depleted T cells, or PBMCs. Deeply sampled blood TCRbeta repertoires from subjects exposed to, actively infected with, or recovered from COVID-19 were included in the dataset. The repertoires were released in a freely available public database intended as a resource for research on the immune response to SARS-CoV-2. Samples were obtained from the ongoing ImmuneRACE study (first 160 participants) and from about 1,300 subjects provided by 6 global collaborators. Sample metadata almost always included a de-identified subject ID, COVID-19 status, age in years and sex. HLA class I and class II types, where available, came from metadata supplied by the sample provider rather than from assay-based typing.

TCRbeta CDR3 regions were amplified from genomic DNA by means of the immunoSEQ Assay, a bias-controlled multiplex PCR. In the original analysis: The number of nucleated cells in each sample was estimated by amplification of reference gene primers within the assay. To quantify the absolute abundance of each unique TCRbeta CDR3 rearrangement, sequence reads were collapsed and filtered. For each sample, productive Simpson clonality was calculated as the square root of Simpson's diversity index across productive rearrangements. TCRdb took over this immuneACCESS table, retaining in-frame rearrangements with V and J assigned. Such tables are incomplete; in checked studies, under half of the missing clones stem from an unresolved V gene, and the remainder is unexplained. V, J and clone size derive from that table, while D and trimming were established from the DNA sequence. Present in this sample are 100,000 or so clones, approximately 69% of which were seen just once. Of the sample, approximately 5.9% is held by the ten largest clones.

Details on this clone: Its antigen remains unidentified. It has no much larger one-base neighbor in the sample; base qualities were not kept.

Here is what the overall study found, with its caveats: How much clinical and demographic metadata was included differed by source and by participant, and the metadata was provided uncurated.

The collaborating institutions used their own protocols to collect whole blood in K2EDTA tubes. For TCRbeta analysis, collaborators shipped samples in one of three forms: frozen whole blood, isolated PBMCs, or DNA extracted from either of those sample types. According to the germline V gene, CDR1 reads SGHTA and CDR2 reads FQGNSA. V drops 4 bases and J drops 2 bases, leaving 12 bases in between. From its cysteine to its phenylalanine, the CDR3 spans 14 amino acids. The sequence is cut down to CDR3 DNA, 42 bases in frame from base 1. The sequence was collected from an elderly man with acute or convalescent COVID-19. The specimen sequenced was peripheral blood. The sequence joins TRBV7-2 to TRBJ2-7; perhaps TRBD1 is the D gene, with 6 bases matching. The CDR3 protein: CASSSLPGAYEQYF. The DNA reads TGTGCCAGCAGCTCACTGCCAGGGGCCTACGAGCAGTACTTC.